The 30 T cell receptor beta chains listed next were all sequenced from one sample in a study of blood T cell repertoires in COVID-19. Sequenced by immunoSEQ multiplex PCR; TCRdb stores in-frame clones only, minus some. The sample has roughly 210,000 clones, around 80% seen once; the top ten hold about 10%. Sequencing used peripheral blood. The receptors originated from a woman over 75 with COVID-19, enrolled during active disease.

The rearrangement uses TRBV6-2 or TRBV6-3 and TRBJ1-1; D is unresolved. This CDR3 has 12 residues. V lost 5 bases and J 1 base, leaving 5 bases between the germline ends. Germline lookup yields CDR1 MNHEY and CDR2 SVGEGT. This CDR3 reads CASSLKNTEAFF. The CDR3 region has the DNA TGTGCCAGCAGTCTTAAGAACACTGAAGCTTTCTTT.

The chain links TRBV18 to TRBJ2-2; D is uncertain. CDR1 and CDR2 from the germline V gene are KGHSH and LQKENI. This CDR3 is 15 amino acids long. Trimming left V 1 base short and J 7 bases short, with 13 bases between. The DNA of the CDR3 is TGTGCCAGCTCACCACGTGGGCGCTCGGACGGGGAGCTGTTTTTT. Residues: CASSPRGRSDGELFF.

CDR3 sequence reads: CASFTGNSEAFF. In nucleotides, the CDR3 is TGCGCCAGCTTTACAGGGAACTCCGAAGCTTTCTTT. This sequence joins TRBV5-1 and TRBJ1-1, with a possible D match to TRBD1 (6 bases). The CDR3 runs to 12 residues. The germline CDR1 and CDR2 sequences are SGHRS and YFSETQ. The V end was cut by 7 bases, the J end by 8 bases, with 15 bases between.

The chain combines TRBV3-1 (or the pseudogene TRBV3-2) with TRBJ1-4; 7 nucleotides align to TRBD1. Germline V gene data show CDR1 as LGHDT and CDR2 as YNNKEL (reference sequence). V was pared by 2 bases and J by 7 bases, with 7 bases of the junction left unmatched. This CDR3 has 15 residues. CDR3 sequence (DNA): TGTGCCAGCAGCCAAACTCTGACAGGGAGTGAAAAACTGTTTTTT. Translated, it gives CASSQTLTGSEKLFF.

The chain is built from TRBV19 and TRBJ2-2, with a possible D match to TRBD1 (6 bases). This CDR3 has 14 amino acids. CDR1 and CDR2 from the germline V gene are LNHDA and SQIVND (reference sequence). The V end was cut by 8 bases, the J end by 0 bases, with 10 bases between. CDR3 in DNA: TGTGCCAGTCGGGACAACCCGAACACCGGGGAGCTGTTTTTT. This encodes CASRDNPNTGELFF.

This clone was observed a few times. The CDR3 protein is CASSEGAEKLFF. CDR3 coding DNA: TGCGCCAGCAGTGAGGGGGCCGAAAAACTGTTTTTT. This sequence joins TRBV10-2 and TRBJ1-4; a weak D match, TRBD1 (5 bases). The V gene lost 2 bases and the J gene lost 8 bases, with 6 bases spanning the gap. The CDR3 sequence is 12 residues long. The germline V gene encodes CDR1 WSHSY and CDR2 SAAADI.

The chain employs TRBV9 and TRBJ2-2, with D tentatively TRBD1 (6 bases). V dropped 6 bases and J dropped 4 bases, with 10 bases sitting between them. This CDR3 spans 13 amino acids. CDR1 SGDLS and CDR2 YYNGEE come from the germline V gene. Written as DNA, the CDR3 is TGTGCCAGCAACAGGGCATCCACCGGGGAGCTGTTTTTT. Translated, it gives CASNRASTGELFF.

The V and J genes are TRBV6-5 and TRBJ2-2, with 8 nucleotides matching TRBD2. CDR1 is MNHEY, CDR2 SVGAGI, per germline. J was trimmed by 7 bases and V by 10 bases; bases with no gene match: 8. The CDR3 contains 13 residues. The CDR3, as DNA: TGTGCCACCCGCGGGGGGAATTTCGGGGAGCTGTTTTTT. Its protein product is CATRGGNFGELFF.

This chain uses TRBV5-1 with TRBJ2-1; 9 bases match TRBD2. V trimming: 0 bases; J trimming: 6 bases; junction bases outside the gene matches: 7. Germline CDR1 SGHRS, CDR2 YFSETQ. The CDR3 has 16 amino acids. The CDR3 region has the DNA TGCGCCAGCAGCTTGGCTAGCGGGGCCATTAGCAATGAGCAGTTCTTC. Its protein product is CASSLASGAISNEQFF.

This clone turned up a few times. The chain combines TRBV11-2 with TRBJ1-2; 8 nucleotides align to TRBD1. CDR1 is SGHAT, CDR2 FQNNGV, per germline. Trimming removed 5 bases from V and 8 bases from J; junction bases left unmatched: 7. The CDR3 length is 13 residues. The CDR3 DNA sequence: TGTGCCAGCAGCCCACAGGGGGATAAGGGCTACACCTTC. This translates into CASSPQGDKGYTF.

This chain joins TRBV11-2 and TRBJ1-2, with TRBD1 identical over 9 bases. After removal of 0 bases from V and 7 bases from J, the junction contained 6 bases not matched to a gene. CDR3 length: 15 residues. From germline, CDR1 is SGHAT and CDR2 FQNNGV. In nucleotides, the CDR3 is TGTGCCAGCAGCTTAGACGGGACAGGGTTCGGTGGCTACACCTTC. It codes for CASSLDGTGFGGYTF.

The V and J genes are TRBV5-6 and TRBJ1-3; D is undetermined. V dropped 4 bases and J dropped 0 bases, with 8 bases sitting between them. The CDR3 consists of 14 residues. The germline V gene encodes CDR1 SGHDT and CDR2 YYEEEE. Written as DNA, the CDR3 is TGTGCCAGCAGCCCTTACAACTCTGGAAACACCATATATTTT. Protein sequence: CASSPYNSGNTIYF.

The V gene is TRBV20-1, the J gene TRBJ2-6; D perhaps matches TRBD2 (5 bases). CDR1 is DFQATT and CDR2 is SNEGSKA in the germline V gene (reference sequence). V lost 3 bases and J 2 bases, leaving 8 bases between the germline ends. The CDR3 runs 14 residues. The CDR3 coding sequence is TGCAGTGCTAGTCCGGGGACTGGGGCCAACGTCCTGACTTTC. Amino acid sequence: CSASPGTGANVLTF.

This rearrangement joins TRBV5-1 to TRBJ1-1; D unresolved. Germline CDR1 SGHRS, CDR2 YFSETQ. The CDR3 is made up of 14 amino acids. Trimming pared 5 bases from V and 4 bases from J, leaving 15 bases between. The CDR3 DNA reads as TGCGCCAGCAGTCAGAATGCCGGGAGCACTGAAGCTTTCTTT. Its protein is CASSQNAGSTEAFF. Looking up the rest from reference TRBV5-1 and TRBJ1-1 gives the full variable domain: KAGVTQTPRYLIKTRGQQVTLSCSPISGHRSVSWYQQTPGQGLQFLFEYFSETQRNKGNFPGRFSGRQFSNSRSEMNVSTLELGDSALYLCASSQNAGSTEAFFGQGTRLTVV.

The chain uses TRBV10-3 and TRBJ1-1, with TRBD1 identical over 8 bases. Per germline, CDR1 ENHRY and CDR2 SYGVKD. The CDR3 loop spans 13 amino acids. With V trimmed by 9 bases and J by 1 base, 4 bases remained unmatched. The CDR3 coding sequence is TGTGCCATGACGGACAGGGAGAACACTGAAGCTTTCTTT. Translation gives CAMTDRENTEAFF.

The chain links TRBV2 to TRBJ1-1, with 8 bases fitting TRBD1. With 6 bases clipped from V and 13 bases from J, the junction kept 4 bases outside the gene matches. The CDR3 contains 10 residues. Germline V gives CDR1 SNHLY, CDR2 FYNNEI. CDR3 protein: CASRRQGSFF. The CDR3 nucleotides read TGTGCCAGCAGGAGACAGGGGAGTTTCTTT.

This clone has a single count. The chain uses TRBV2 and TRBJ2-6; no reliable D call. This CDR3 has 14 residues. Looked up from germline, CDR1 is SNHLY and CDR2 is FYNNEI. With 5 bases removed from V and 4 bases from J, the gap between germline ends came to 9 bases. CDR3 in amino acids: CASSSDGGANVLTF. CDR3 DNA: TGTGCCAGCAGTTCAGACGGGGGGGCCAACGTCCTGACTTTC.

The rearrangement joins TRBV29-1 to TRBJ1-3; maybe TRBD1 (6 bases). This CDR3 is 13 amino acids long. The V and J ends lost 5 bases and 2 bases respectively, with 10 bases between them. Germline V CDR1 and CDR2: SQVTM, ANQGSEA. The CDR3 spells CSVRGAAGNTIYF. The CDR3 DNA follows: TGCAGCGTTCGGGGGGCAGCTGGAAACACCATATATTTT.

This clone was recorded once. V and J are TRBV2 and TRBJ2-5; a weak D match, TRBD2 (6 bases). The CDR3 contains 13 residues. Germline CDR1 SNHLY, CDR2 FYNNEI. V was clipped by 4 bases and J by 4 bases, with 10 bases between them. CDR3 region: CASSVVGGETQYF. The CDR3 DNA reads as TGTGCCAGCAGTGTTGTCGGGGGAGAGACCCAGTACTTC.

The chain joins TRBV9 to TRBJ2-3; 9 nucleotides align to TRBD1. With 5 bases clipped from V and 5 bases from J, the junction kept 6 bases outside the gene matches. The length of the CDR3 is 14 residues. Germline CDR1 and CDR2: SGDLS and YYNGEE. This chain's CDR3 is CASSGQGRGDTQYF. For the CDR3, the DNA is TGTGCCAGCAGTGGACAGGGGAGGGGAGATACGCAGTATTTT.

This clone came up a few times. The chain uses TRBV5-4 and TRBJ2-7; 10 nucleotides agree with TRBD1. The length of the CDR3 is 14 residues. The J segment lost 6 bases and the V segment lost 2 bases, leaving 5 bases of the junction unmatched. Germline V gives CDR1 SGHNT, CDR2 YYREEE (reference sequence). The DNA of the CDR3 is TGTGCCAGCAGCTTCTCGGGGACAGGGGCCGAGCAGTACTTC. It specifies CASSFSGTGAEQYF. Full variable domain (missing parts from reference TRBV5-4 and TRBJ2-7): ETGVTQSPTHLIKTRGQQVTLRCSSQSGHNTVSWYQQALGQGPQFIFQYYREEENGRGNFPPRFSGLQFPNYSSELNVNALELDDSALYLCASSFSGTGAEQYFGPGTRLTVT.

The chain uses TRBV5-6 and TRBJ2-5; TRBD1 matches 7 bases. Germline CDR1 reads SGHDT; CDR2 reads YYEEEE. The CDR3 extends over 14 amino acids. V was clipped by 3 bases and J by 2 bases; unmatched bases: 4. The CDR3 spells CASSSLDRQETQYF. CDR3 in DNA: TGTGCCAGCAGCTCCCTGGACAGGCAAGAGACCCAGTACTTC.

V gene TRBV5-5 combines with J gene TRBJ1-2; D possibly corresponds to TRBD1 (6 bases). From germline, CDR1 is SGHKS and CDR2 YYEKEE (reference sequence). The V gene lost 1 base and the J gene lost 4 bases, with 8 bases spanning the gap. This CDR3 spans 13 amino acids. CDR3 sequence: CASSLRGGYGYTF. Written as DNA, the CDR3 is TGTGCCAGCAGCTTGCGAGGGGGCTATGGCTACACCTTC.

The J gene is TRBJ1-6, the V gene TRBV2; 8 bases are a match to TRBD1. The germline V gene has CDR1 SNHLY and CDR2 FYNNEI. The trim removed 8 bases at V and 6 bases at J, leaving 12 bases unmatched. The CDR3 is 16 amino acids. The CDR3 loop reads CASGKDREGANSPLHF. The CDR3, as DNA: TGTGCCAGCGGAAAGGACAGGGAAGGGGCTAATTCACCCCTCCACTTT. The full variable domain, its missing parts supplied by reference TRBV2 and TRBJ1-6, is EPEVTQTPSHQVTQMGQEVILRCVPISNHLYFYWYRQILGQKVEFLVSFYNNEISEKSEIFDDQFSVERPDGSNFTLKIRSTKLEDSAMYFCASGKDREGANSPLHFGNGTRLTVT.

The rearrangement links TRBV28 to TRBJ2-7, with TRBD1 matching over 12 bases. The CDR3 loop spans 18 amino acids. The J segment lost 0 bases and the V segment lost 1 base, leaving 7 bases of the junction unmatched. The germline CDR1 and CDR2 sequences are MDHEN and SYDVKM. The CDR3, as DNA: TGTGCCAGCAGTTTATTCATGGGACAGGGGGCTTTCTCCTACGAGCAGTACTTC. Translating it yields CASSLFMGQGAFSYEQYF.

The rearrangement uses TRBV19 and TRBJ2-6; the match to TRBD1 covers 8 bases. Germline V CDR1 and CDR2: LNHDA, SQIVND (reference sequence). The CDR3 has 18 residues. The ends lost 7 bases at V and 0 bases at J; junction bases unmatched: 11. CDR3 sequence (DNA): TGTGCCAGTATGCCCGGGACAGGAACTCTCTCTGGGGCCAACGTCCTGACTTTC. As protein: CASMPGTGTLSGANVLTF.

This sequence joins TRBV11-2 and TRBJ2-7, with 7 positions matching TRBD1. The J segment lost 1 base and the V segment lost 5 bases, leaving 8 bases of the junction unmatched. The CDR3 is 15 amino acids. Germline CDR1 and CDR2: SGHAT and FQNNGV. The CDR3 region is CASSRRAQGSYEQYF. The CDR3 nucleotides are TGTGCCAGCAGCCGCCGTGCACAGGGGTCCTACGAGCAGTACTTC.

CDR3 DNA: TGCGCCAGCAGCCTAGGGCAACAGGGGTTAAGTGGCTACACCTTC. It translates to CASSLGQQGLSGYTF. V and J are TRBV4-1 and TRBJ1-2; 7 positions agree with TRBD1. The junction had 12 bases not matched to a gene; V was cut back by 4 bases and J by 7 bases. The CDR3 has 15 residues. In germline, CDR1 is MGHRA, CDR2 YSYEKL.

The rearrangement joins TRBV7-2 to TRBJ1-5; 10 bases fit TRBD1. V lost 5 bases to trimming and J lost 0 bases; unmatched junction nucleotides: 7. Germline V gene lookup returns CDR1 SGHTA and CDR2 FQGNSA. The CDR3 has 17 amino acids. This chain's CDR3 is CASSTRTGGNSNQPQHF. Here the CDR3 DNA reads TGTGCCAGCAGCACGCGGACAGGGGGAAATAGCAATCAGCCCCAGCATTTT.

This clone has a single count. V is TRBV4-2 and J is TRBJ1-2; D gene unclear. CDR1 and CDR2 (germline): LGHNA, YNFKEQ. The V and J ends lost 0 bases and 8 bases respectively, with 10 bases between them. The CDR3 runs 13 residues. As DNA, the CDR3 is TGTGCCAGCAGCCAAGACCTCGCGGGGGGCTACACCTTC. Amino acid sequence: CASSQDLAGGYTF.